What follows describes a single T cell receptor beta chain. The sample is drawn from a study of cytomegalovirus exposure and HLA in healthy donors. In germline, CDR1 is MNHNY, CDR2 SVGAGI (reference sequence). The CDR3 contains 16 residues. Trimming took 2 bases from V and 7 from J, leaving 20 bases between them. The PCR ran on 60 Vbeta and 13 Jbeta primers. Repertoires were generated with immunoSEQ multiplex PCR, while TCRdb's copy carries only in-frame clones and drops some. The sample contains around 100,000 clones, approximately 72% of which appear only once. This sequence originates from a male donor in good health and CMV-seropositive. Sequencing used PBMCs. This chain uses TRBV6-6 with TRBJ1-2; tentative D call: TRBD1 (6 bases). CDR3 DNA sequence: TGTGCCAGCAGTTACGCCGAAGCGGGGGCGGGGGTTGGCTACACCTTC. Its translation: CASSYAEAGAGVGYTF.